Following are 21 T cell receptor beta chains from one sample sequenced in a study of cytomegalovirus exposure and HLA in healthy donors. The PCR contained 60 Vbeta and 13 Jbeta primers. Sequencing was performed with immunoSEQ multiplex PCR; in TCRdb, only in-frame clones are kept and a portion is missing. This table has roughly 170,000 clones, approximately 82% appearing once. Sequencing used PBMCs. The receptors here all came from a woman in her twenties or thirties in good health and CMV-seronegative.

The chain is built from TRBV9 and TRBJ2-5, with a weak D call TRBD1 (5 bases). Looked up from germline, CDR1 is SGDLS and CDR2 is YYNGEE. With 4 bases removed from V and 1 base from J, the gap between germline ends came to 11 bases. The CDR3 length is 14 residues. CDR3 sequence (DNA): TGTGCCAGCAGCTCCCAGGGAACCCAAGAGACCCAGTACTTC. This codes for CASSSQGTQETQYF. Full variable domain (remainder filled in from reference TRBV9 and TRBJ2-5): DSGVTQTPKHLITATGQRVTLRCSPRSGDLSVYWYQQSLDQGLQFLIQYYNGEERAKGNILERFSAQQFPDLHSELNLSSLELGDSALYFCASSSQGTQETQYFGPGTRLLVL.

The chain employs TRBV4-3 and TRBJ1-1, with 7 bases aligning to TRBD1. CDR1 and CDR2 (germline): LGHNA, YSLEER. The CDR3 contains 17 residues. V trimming: 4 bases; J trimming: 1 base; junction bases outside the gene matches: 12. The CDR3 loop reads CASSLYRDRVGNTEAFF. The CDR3 nucleotides read TGCGCCAGCAGCCTTTACCGTGACAGGGTCGGGAACACTGAAGCTTTCTTT.

Worth noting for this clone: This CDR3 is missing its conserved last phenylalanine or tryptophan, likely due to a read error. The rearrangement links TRBV10-3 to TRBJ1-1; TRBD1 agrees at 7 bases. Germline V gives CDR1 ENHRY, CDR2 SYGVKD. After removal of 5 bases from V and 5 bases from J, the junction contained 14 bases not matched to a gene. CDR3 length: 16 residues. CDR3 loop: CAISTTLTGQRTEAFS. The CDR3 bases are TGTGCCATCAGTACGACCCTGACAGGGCAGCGGACTGAAGCTTTCTCT.

The chain combines TRBV6-5 with TRBJ1-2; a possible D gene is TRBD1 (6 bases). The V end was cut by 6 bases, the J end by 2 bases, with 10 bases between. Germline V CDR1 and CDR2: MNHEY, SVGAGI. This CDR3 is built from 13 residues. The CDR3 DNA follows: TGTGCCAGCAGCCGCACAGGGAACTATGGCTACACCTTC. Its protein is CASSRTGNYGYTF.

V gene TRBV9 combines with J gene TRBJ1-5; TRBD1 matches at 7 bases. Per germline, CDR1 SGDLS and CDR2 YYNGEE. CDR3 size: 14 residues. After removal of 3 bases from V and 5 bases from J, the junction contained 5 bases not matched to a gene. CDR3 amino acids: CASSADRVDQPQHF. For the CDR3, the DNA is TGTGCCAGCAGCGCAGACAGGGTCGATCAGCCCCAGCATTTT.

The chain joins TRBV5-1 to TRBJ2-3; 9 nucleotides agree with TRBD2. Germline loops: CDR1 SGHRS, CDR2 YFSETQ. V was clipped by 3 bases and J by 4 bases; unmatched bases: 3. The CDR3 extends over 14 amino acids. CDR3 sequence: CASSSGLAADTQYF. Written as DNA, the CDR3 is TGCGCCAGCAGCTCGGGACTAGCAGCAGATACGCAGTATTTT.

The rearrangement links TRBV9 to TRBJ2-2, with TRBD1 matching 7 bases. V was pared by 3 bases and J by 0 bases, with 8 bases of the junction left unmatched. This CDR3 comprises 17 residues. Per the germline V gene, CDR1 is SGDLS and CDR2 is YYNGEE. The CDR3 loop is CASSATRQGPNTGELFF. The CDR3 DNA reads TGTGCCAGCAGCGCGACGAGACAGGGACCGAACACCGGGGAGCTGTTTTTT.

This clone occurred once. The rearrangement links TRBV29-1 to TRBJ2-1, with 8 bases aligning to TRBD2. Per the germline V gene, CDR1 is SQVTM and CDR2 is ANQGSEA. This CDR3 region has 15 residues. Trimming cost V 7 bases and J 3 bases; bases outside gene matches: 11. The CDR3 spells CSANKGLAFYNEQFF. CDR3 nucleotide sequence: TGCAGCGCCAACAAAGGACTAGCTTTCTACAATGAGCAGTTCTTC.

The rearrangement uses TRBV2 and TRBJ1-1; D remains unclear. V lost 8 bases to trimming and J lost 10 bases, with 14 bases between them. The CDR3 has 11 amino acids. The germline CDR1 and CDR2 sequences are SNHLY and FYNNEI. The CDR3 sequence: CASPSGRSAFF. The CDR3 bases are TGTGCCAGCCCTAGCGGGCGTTCAGCTTTCTTT.

On this clone: One junction end does not reproduce the germline sequence, and a read error may be involved. The rearrangement joins TRBV5-1 to TRBJ2-1; the match to TRBD1 covers 9 bases. In germline, CDR1 is SGHRS, CDR2 YFSETQ. This CDR3 contains 16 residues. The CDR3 sequence is CASSLSYTGGYYEQFF. DNA for the CDR3: TGCGCCAGCAGCTTGTCTTATACAGGGGGCTACTATGAGCAGTTCTTC.

The chain carries TRBV5-4 and TRBJ2-7, with a weak D call TRBD2 (7 bases). The germline V gene encodes CDR1 SGHNT and CDR2 YYREEE (reference sequence). The CDR3 sequence is 14 residues long. The V and J ends lost 4 bases and 6 bases respectively, with 17 bases between them. CDR3 in amino acids: CASSPWGGGAEQYF. Written as DNA, the CDR3 is TGTGCCAGCAGCCCGTGGGGAGGGGGAGCCGAGCAGTACTTC. Using reference TRBV5-4 and TRBJ2-7 for the parts outside the CDR3, the full variable domain is ETGVTQSPTHLIKTRGQQVTLRCSSQSGHNTVSWYQQALGQGPQFIFQYYREEENGRGNFPPRFSGLQFPNYSSELNVNALELDDSALYLCASSPWGGGAEQYFGPGTRLTVT.

The chain links TRBV10-2 to TRBJ2-6; D unresolved. This CDR3 contains 12 residues. Trimming shortened V by 8 bases and J by 2 bases, and 4 bases separated the two germline ends. Germline V lookup: CDR1 WSHSY, CDR2 SAAADI. The CDR3 region has the DNA TGCGCCAGCTCCGCTGGGGCCAACGTCCTGACTTTC. It encodes CASSAGANVLTF.

V gene TRBV19 combines with J gene TRBJ1-5, with no clear D. CDR1 is LNHDA, CDR2 SQIVND, per germline (reference sequence). Trimming removed 7 bases at V and 3 bases at J, with 16 bases between. The length of the CDR3 is 15 residues. The CDR3 nucleotides read TGTGCCAGTATCAGCTTAGCGGGCGTCAATCAGCCCCAGCATTTT. Amino acid sequence: CASISLAGVNQPQHF.

Written as DNA, the CDR3 is TGTGCCAGCTCCTCCTCGGGACTACCCTGGGAGACCCAGTACTTC. Amino acids: CASSSSGLPWETQYF. V and J are TRBV7-2 and TRBJ2-5, with TRBD2 matching 7 bases. Germline-derived CDR1 and CDR2 are SGHTA and FQGNSA. This CDR3 is built from 15 residues. V lost 8 bases to trimming and J lost 5 bases; unmatched junction nucleotides: 14.

The V and J genes are TRBV7-8 and TRBJ2-1; no firm D call. The V end was cut by 0 bases, the J end by 2 bases, with 8 bases between. CDR3 length: 15 residues. CDR1 SGHVS and CDR2 FQNEAQ come from the germline V gene. CDR3 coding DNA: TGTGCCAGCAGCTTAGCCTCGCGGACCTACAATGAGCAGTTCTTC. Translated: CASSLASRTYNEQFF.

V is TRBV7-9 and J is TRBJ2-7; 10 positions agree with TRBD2. Germline trimming cut 0 bases from V and 0 bases from J; bases unmatched to any gene: 5. This CDR3 is 17 amino acids long. Germline lookup yields CDR1 SEHNR and CDR2 FQNEAQ (reference sequence). The CDR3 nucleotides read TGTGCCAGCAGCTTAGCCCTAGCGGGGGTTACCTCCTACGAGCAGTACTTC. This gives the protein CASSLALAGVTSYEQYF. Looking up the rest from reference TRBV7-9 and TRBJ2-7 gives the full variable domain: DTGVSQNPRHKITKRGQNVTFRCDPISEHNRLYWYRQTLGQGPEFLTYFQNEAQLEKSRLLSDRFSAERPKGSFSTLEIQRTEQGDSAMYLCASSLALAGVTSYEQYFGPGTRLTVT.

A remark on this clone: A junction end diverges from the germline sequence, so it may reflect a read error. The chain's CDR3 is CATSREYSGTAKNSQYF. DNA for the CDR3: TGTGCCACCAGCAGAGAATATTCTGGGACAGCCAAAAACAGTCAGTACTTC. J is TRBJ2-4 and V is TRBV15, with 7 bases lining up with TRBD1. Germline-derived CDR1 and CDR2 are LNHNV and YYDKDF (reference sequence). The CDR3 has 17 residues.

The rearrangement uses TRBV7-2 and TRBJ2-3; TRBD2 matches 7 bases. CDR3 length equals 17 residues. Trimming cost V 1 base and J 0 bases; bases outside gene matches: 7. Germline loops: CDR1 SGHTA, CDR2 FQGNSA. For the CDR3, the DNA is TGTGCCAGCAGCTTAGGGGGGGGGTCCCCGAGCACAGATACGCAGTATTTT. Translation: CASSLGGGSPSTDTQYF.

This chain connects TRBV7-9 to TRBJ2-7; TRBD1 agrees at 11 bases. V was pared by 5 bases and J by 4 bases, with 4 bases of the junction left unmatched. This CDR3 contains 14 residues. Germline CDR1 and CDR2: SEHNR and FQNEAQ (reference sequence). Here the CDR3 DNA reads TGTGCCAGCAGCCCCGGGACAGGGGGGTACGAGCAGTACTTC. Translating it yields CASSPGTGGYEQYF.

For the CDR3, the DNA is TGTGCCAGCAGTCATGTGGCGGGTCGGGTCAATGAGCAGTTCTTC. It yields the protein CASSHVAGRVNEQFF. This sequence joins TRBV2 and TRBJ2-1; TRBD2 is a possible D gene (5 bases). V was trimmed by 5 bases and J by 6 bases, leaving 17 bases between them. Looked up from germline, CDR1 is SNHLY and CDR2 is FYNNEI. This CDR3 is 15 amino acids long.

The chain uses TRBV6-1 and TRBJ2-1, with 9 bases fitting TRBD1. Germline values: CDR1 MNHNS, CDR2 SASEGT. The CDR3 has 17 amino acids. Trimming removed 3 bases from V and 1 base from J; junction bases left unmatched: 7. The DNA for the CDR3 is TGTGCCAGCAGTGAGAAACAGGGGGCTTATTCCTACAATGAGCAGTTCTTC. It is translated as CASSEKQGAYSYNEQFF.